This paragraph covers one T cell receptor beta chain sequence. Its antigen is not identified. Use of 60 Vbeta and 13 Jbeta primers characterized the PCR. Method: immunoSEQ multiplex PCR; TCRdb's copy keeps in-frame clones and lacks some. Of some 130,000 clones detected, 80% to 85% appear once; the ten largest clones hold roughly 1.1%. This sample was taken from a study of cytomegalovirus exposure and HLA in healthy donors. About the study: In an early release, HLA-typed donors contributed tens of millions of unique TCR sequences. Study-level results: Among immune exposure information, only CMV serostatus was available. As confirmed in vitro, a few CMV-associated chains were specific for CMV antigens.

Germline V CDR1 and CDR2: SGHTA, FQGNSA. Trimming removed 1 base at V and 7 bases at J, with 8 bases between. The CDR3 totals 13 residues. Source material: PBMCs. The V call is TRBV7-2, the J call TRBJ1-5; D is ambiguous. This clonotype was sampled from a boy between 10 and 17 years old in good health and CMV-seronegative. The CDR3 region has the DNA TGTGCCAGCAGCTTAGGGTCCCAGCAGCCCCAGCATTTT. This codes for CASSLGSQQPQHF.